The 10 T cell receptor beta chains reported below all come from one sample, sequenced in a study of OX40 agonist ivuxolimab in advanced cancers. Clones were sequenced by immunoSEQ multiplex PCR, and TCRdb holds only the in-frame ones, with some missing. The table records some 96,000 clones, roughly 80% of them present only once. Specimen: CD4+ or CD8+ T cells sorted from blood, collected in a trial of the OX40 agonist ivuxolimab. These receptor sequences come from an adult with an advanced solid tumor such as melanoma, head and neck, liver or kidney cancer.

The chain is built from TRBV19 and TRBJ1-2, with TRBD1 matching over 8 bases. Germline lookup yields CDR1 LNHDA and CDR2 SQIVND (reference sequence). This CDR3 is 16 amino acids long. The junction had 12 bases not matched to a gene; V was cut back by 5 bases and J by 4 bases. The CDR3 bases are TGTGCCAGTAGTCCCAGGCCCGGACAGGGCTTCTATGGCTACACCTTC. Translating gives CASSPRPGQGFYGYTF.

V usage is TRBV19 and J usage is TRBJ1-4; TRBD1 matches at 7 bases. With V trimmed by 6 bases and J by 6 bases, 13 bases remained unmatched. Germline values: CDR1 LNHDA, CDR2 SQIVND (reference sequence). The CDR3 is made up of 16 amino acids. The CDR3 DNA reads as TGTGCCAGTAGGGCCACCGGGACAGTAAGATATGAAAAACTGTTTTTT. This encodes CASRATGTVRYEKLFF.

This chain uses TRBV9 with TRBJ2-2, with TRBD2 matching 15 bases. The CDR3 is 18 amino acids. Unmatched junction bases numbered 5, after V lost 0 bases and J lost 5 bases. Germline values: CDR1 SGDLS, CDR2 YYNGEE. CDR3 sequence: CASSVEGLAGGWTGELFF. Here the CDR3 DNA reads TGTGCCAGCAGCGTAGAGGGACTAGCGGGGGGATGGACCGGGGAGCTGTTTTTT.

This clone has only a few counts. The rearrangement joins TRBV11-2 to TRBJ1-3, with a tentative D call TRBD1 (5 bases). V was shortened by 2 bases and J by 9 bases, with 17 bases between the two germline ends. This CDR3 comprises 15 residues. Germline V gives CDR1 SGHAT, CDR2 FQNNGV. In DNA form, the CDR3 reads TGTGCCAGCAGCTTACAGTCAGGGTTGGGTAGCACCATATATTTT. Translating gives CASSLQSGLGSTIYF. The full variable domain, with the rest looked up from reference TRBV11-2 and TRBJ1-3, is EAGVAQSPRYKIIEKRQSVAFWCNPISGHATLYWYQQILGQGPKLLIQFQNNGVVDDSQLPKDRFSAERLKGVDSTLKIQPAKLEDSAVYLCASSLQSGLGSTIYFGEGSWLTVV.

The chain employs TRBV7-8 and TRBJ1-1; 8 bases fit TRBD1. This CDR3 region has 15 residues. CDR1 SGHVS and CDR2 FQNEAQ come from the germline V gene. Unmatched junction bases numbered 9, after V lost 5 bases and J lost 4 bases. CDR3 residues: CASSRTRQGITEAFF. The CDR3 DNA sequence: TGTGCCAGCAGCCGGACCAGACAGGGGATCACTGAAGCTTTCTTT.

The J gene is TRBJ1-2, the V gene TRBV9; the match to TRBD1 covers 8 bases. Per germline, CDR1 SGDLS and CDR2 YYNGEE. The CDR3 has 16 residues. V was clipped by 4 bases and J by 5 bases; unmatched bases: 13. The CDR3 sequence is CASSPSFRQGTYGYTF. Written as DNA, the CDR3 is TGTGCCAGCAGCCCATCCTTTAGACAGGGGACTTATGGCTACACCTTC.

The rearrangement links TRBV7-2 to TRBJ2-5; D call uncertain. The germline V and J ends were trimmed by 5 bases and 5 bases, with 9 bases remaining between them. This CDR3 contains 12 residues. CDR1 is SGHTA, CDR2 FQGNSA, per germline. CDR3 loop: CASSPTRETQYF. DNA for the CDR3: TGTGCCAGCAGCCCAACGAGGGAGACCCAGTACTTC.

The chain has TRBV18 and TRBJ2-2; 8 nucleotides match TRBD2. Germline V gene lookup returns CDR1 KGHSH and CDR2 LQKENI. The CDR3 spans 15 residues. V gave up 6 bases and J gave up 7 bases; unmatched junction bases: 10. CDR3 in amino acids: CASSPVSGRNGELFF. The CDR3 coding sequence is TGTGCCAGCTCCCCCGTCAGCGGGAGAAACGGGGAGCTGTTTTTT.

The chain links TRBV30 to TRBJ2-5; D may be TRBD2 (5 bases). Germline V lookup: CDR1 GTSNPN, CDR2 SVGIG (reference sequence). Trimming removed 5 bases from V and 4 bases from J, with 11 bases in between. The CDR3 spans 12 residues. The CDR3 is CAWEGGGETQYF. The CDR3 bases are TGTGCCTGGGAAGGAGGAGGAGAGACCCAGTACTTC.

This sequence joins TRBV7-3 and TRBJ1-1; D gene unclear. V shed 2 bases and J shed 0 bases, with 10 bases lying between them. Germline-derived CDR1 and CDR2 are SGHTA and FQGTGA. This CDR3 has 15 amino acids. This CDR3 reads CASSLSPAMNTEAFF. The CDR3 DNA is TGTGCCAGCAGCTTATCCCCAGCCATGAACACTGAAGCTTTCTTT.